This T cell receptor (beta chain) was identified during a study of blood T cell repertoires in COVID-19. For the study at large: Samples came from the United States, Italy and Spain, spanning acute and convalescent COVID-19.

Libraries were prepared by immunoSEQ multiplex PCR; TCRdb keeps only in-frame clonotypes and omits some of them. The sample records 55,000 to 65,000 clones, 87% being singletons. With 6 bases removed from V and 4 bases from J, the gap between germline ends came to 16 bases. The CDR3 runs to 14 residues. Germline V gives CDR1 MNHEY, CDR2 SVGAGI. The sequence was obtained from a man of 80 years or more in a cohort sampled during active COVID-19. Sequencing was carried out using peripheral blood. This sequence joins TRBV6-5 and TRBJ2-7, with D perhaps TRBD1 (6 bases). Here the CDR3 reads CASRDEDQGYEQYF. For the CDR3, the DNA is TGTGCCAGCAGGGACGAGGACCAGGGGTACGAGCAGTACTTC.